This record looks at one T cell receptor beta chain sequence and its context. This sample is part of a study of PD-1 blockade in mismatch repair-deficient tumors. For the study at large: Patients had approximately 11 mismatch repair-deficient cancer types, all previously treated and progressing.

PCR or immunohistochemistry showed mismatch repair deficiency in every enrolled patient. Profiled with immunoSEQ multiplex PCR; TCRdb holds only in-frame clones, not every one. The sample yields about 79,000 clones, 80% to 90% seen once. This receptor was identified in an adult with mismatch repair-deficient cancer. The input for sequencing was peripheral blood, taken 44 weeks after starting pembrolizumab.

DNA for the CDR3: TGTGCCAGCAGTCGGCCAAACGGGCCTAGCGCGGACGAGCAGTACTTC. It specifies CASSRPNGPSADEQYF. The chain links TRBV6-6 to TRBJ2-7, with D possibly being TRBD2 (6 bases). Trimming stripped 5 bases from V and 5 bases from J, with 22 bases between. The CDR3 covers 16 residues. In germline, CDR1 is MNHNY, CDR2 SVGAGI (reference sequence).